The rows below give T cell receptor beta chains drawn from one sample of a study of T cell repertoires in cytomegalovirus infection. TCRdb used MiXCR to reprocess the reads, holding one entry per CDR3 protein. The sample has 560,000 or so distinct CDR3 sequences; more than 15% are singletons. Source material: CD8+ T cells from PBMCs. These receptors all stem from a human donor in good health (CMV status not recorded). Some clones in this sample may be carry-over from other donors' samples. Both conserved end residues are part of each CDR3. The order of the fields is V gene, J gene, D gene, clone size, CDR3 DNA, CDR3 protein. D genes are given only for firm matches. A clone size is listed for some rows: how often the clone was seen (once, few, many), or a class if it is expanded.

V: TRBV10-3; J: TRBJ1-1; D: TRBD1; size: many; DNA: TGTGCCATCAGTGAGACCGGGACAGGGCGTACTGAAGCTTTCTTT; CDR3: CAISETGTGRTEAFF
V: TRBV14; J: TRBJ2-1; D: .; size: few; DNA: TGTGCCAGCAGCGTTCTGAGGAATGAGCAGTTCTTC; CDR3: CASSVLRNEQFF
V: TRBV6-5; J: TRBJ1-1; D: .; size: few; DNA: TGTGCCAGCTGGGAGGGGACTGAAGCTTTCTTT; CDR3: CASWEGTEAFF
V: TRBV7-2; J: TRBJ1-3; D: TRBD1; size: many; DNA: TGTGCCAGCAGCTTAATTCCCGTCCCGCAGGGGGACTCTGGAAACACCATATATTTT; CDR3: CASSLIPVPQGDSGNTIYF
V: TRBV6-1; J: TRBJ1-2; D: .; size: .; DNA: TGTGCCAGCGGCCCCACAGAAGTCTATGGCTACACCTTC; CDR3: CASGPTEVYGYTF
V: TRBV7-8; J: TRBJ2-5; D: TRBD2; size: many; DNA: TGTGCCAGCAGCCCCCGGGGTAGCGGGACACGACACGCAAAAGAGACCCAGTACTTC; CDR3: CASSPRGSGTRHAKETQYF
V: TRBV5-1; J: TRBJ2-3; D: TRBD1; size: .; DNA: TGCGCCAGCAGTCAAGCCGGGACAGGCACAGATACGCAGTATTTT; CDR3: CASSQAGTGTDTQYF
V: TRBV7-2; J: TRBJ2-3; D: TRBD1; size: many; DNA: TGTGCCAGCAGCTCCTGGGACAGGGGGCAGGGAGATACGCAGTATTTT; CDR3: CASSSWDRGQGDTQYF
V: TRBV11-2; J: TRBJ1-2; D: TRBD1; size: many; DNA: TGTGCCAGCAGCTTAGATCGATTTCAGGGGGGATATGGCTACACCTTC; CDR3: CASSLDRFQGGYGYTF
V: TRBV19; J: TRBJ1-2; D: .; size: few; DNA: TGTGCCGGGACCGGGGTTGACTATGGCTACACCTTC; CDR3: CAGTGVDYGYTF
V: TRBV29-1; J: TRBJ2-1; D: .; size: few; DNA: TGCAGCGTTGAGGGTACTGGGGAGCGGGAGCAGTTCTTC; CDR3: CSVEGTGEREQFF
V: TRBV10-3; J: TRBJ1-1; D: .; size: .; DNA: TGTGCCATCAAAAGCGCTGGGGACACTGAAGCTTTCTTT; CDR3: CAIKSAGDTEAFF
V: TRBV2; J: TRBJ2-1; D: TRBD1; size: .; DNA: TGTGCCAGCAGCGGGTCCCGGGACAGGGGCTACAATGAGCAGTTCTTC; CDR3: CASSGSRDRGYNEQFF
V: TRBV7-6; J: TRBJ1-6; D: .; size: many; DNA: TGTGCCAGCAGACTAAATCCGGATTCACCCCTCCACTTT; CDR3: CASRLNPDSPLHF
V: TRBV19; J: TRBJ2-5; D: .; size: .; DNA: TGTGCCAGTAGGGTCCGGGCCCAGGAGACCCAGTACTTC; CDR3: CASRVRAQETQYF
V: TRBV12-3/TRBV12-4; J: TRBJ2-1; D: .; size: many; DNA: TGTGCCAGCAGGCCTGGTACGGGGTTGAATGAGCAGTTCTTC; CDR3: CASRPGTGLNEQFF
V: TRBV6-5; J: TRBJ1-1; D: .; size: .; DNA: TGTGCCAGCAGTTCTTTCGGGGAAACTGAAGCTTTCTTT; CDR3: CASSSFGETEAFF
V: TRBV29-1; J: TRBJ1-2; D: .; size: few; DNA: TGCAGCGTGGCATCAAGGGGTTTAGTAGCTAACTATGGCTACACCTTC; CDR3: CSVASRGLVANYGYTF
V: TRBV12-3/TRBV12-4; J: TRBJ1-2; D: .; size: few; DNA: TGTGCCAGCAGTCGGACAGACCATTATGAAACTAACTATGGCTACACCTTC; CDR3: CASSRTDHYETNYGYTF
V: TRBV28; J: TRBJ1-6; D: .; size: few; DNA: TGTGCCAGCAGACTACCTGGGGGGAATTCACCCCTCCACTTT; CDR3: CASRLPGGNSPLHF
V: TRBV6-2/TRBV6-3; J: TRBJ2-7; D: TRBD1; size: .; DNA: TGTGCCAGCAGTAACCGGGGACAGATCTACGAGCAGTACTTC; CDR3: CASSNRGQIYEQYF
V: TRBV4-1; J: TRBJ1-4; D: .; size: few; DNA: TGCGCCAGCAGCCCCCTGTGGGGGGATGAAAAACTGTTTTTT; CDR3: CASSPLWGDEKLFF
V: TRBV27; J: TRBJ1-1; D: TRBD1; size: .; DNA: TGTGCCAGCAGAACAGGGGAGGACACTGAAGCTTTCTTT; CDR3: CASRTGEDTEAFF
V: TRBV4-1; J: TRBJ1-4; D: .; size: .; DNA: TGCGCCAGCAGCCTCCGGGGCCGAACAACTAATGAAAAACTGTTTTTT; CDR3: CASSLRGRTTNEKLFF
V: TRBV20-1; J: TRBJ2-1; D: TRBD2; size: .; DNA: TGCAGTGCTTGTAGCGGGGAAAGCTCCTACAATGAGCAGTTCTTC; CDR3: CSACSGESSYNEQFF
V: TRBV6-5; J: TRBJ2-1; D: .; size: few; DNA: TGTGCCAGCAGTCTCGAGCGGTCCTCCTACAATGAGCAGTTCTTC; CDR3: CASSLERSSYNEQFF
V: TRBV2; J: TRBJ2-6; D: .; size: .; DNA: TGTGCCAGCAGACAGAGCTCTGGGGCCAACGTCCTGACTTTC; CDR3: CASRQSSGANVLTF
V: TRBV6-6; J: TRBJ2-1; D: .; size: many; DNA: TGTGCCAGCAGCCTGACAGGACGACTAGATCCTGGCAATGAGCAGTTCTTC; CDR3: CASSLTGRLDPGNEQFF
V: TRBV12-3/TRBV12-4; J: TRBJ2-1; D: .; size: few; DNA: TGTGCCAGCAGCCCACTGGATAACAATGAGCAGTTCTTC; CDR3: CASSPLDNNEQFF
V: TRBV9; J: TRBJ1-2; D: TRBD1; size: .; DNA: TGTGCCAGCAGCGAAAACAGGGGAAGGAGCTATGGCTACACCTTC; CDR3: CASSENRGRSYGYTF
V: TRBV7-8; J: TRBJ1-5; D: .; size: many; DNA: TGTGCCAGCAGCCCAGACAGACAATTCAATCAGCCCCAGCATTTT; CDR3: CASSPDRQFNQPQHF
V: TRBV29-1; J: TRBJ2-3; D: .; size: .; DNA: TGCAGCGTTGAACCCCGGGACCTCAGTCCTAGCACAGATACGCAGTATTTT; CDR3: CSVEPRDLSPSTDTQYF
V: TRBV9; J: TRBJ2-1; D: .; size: .; DNA: TGTGCCAGCAGCGCCACCACAGGGAGGAAGCAGTTCTTC; CDR3: CASSATTGRKQFF
V: TRBV5-6; J: TRBJ2-2; D: .; size: .; DNA: TGTGCCAGCAGCTCGCCGGCTAGGGGGAACACCGGGGAGCTGTTTTTT; CDR3: CASSSPARGNTGELFF
V: TRBV7-3; J: TRBJ2-2; D: .; size: .; DNA: TGTGCCAGCAGCCACAGCAGATTTAACACCGGGGGGCTGTTTTTT; CDR3: CASSHSRFNTGGLFF
V: TRBV7-7; J: TRBJ2-7; D: TRBD1; size: many; DNA: TGTGCTACCCAGGCCTATGGACAGGGGGCTAGGGGGGAATCCTATGAGCAGTACTTC; CDR3: CATQAYGQGARGESYEQYF
V: TRBV29-1; J: TRBJ2-1; D: TRBD2; size: few; DNA: TGCAGCGTTGAATTGGCGGGAGTGGTGCCCTACAATGAGCAGTTCTTC; CDR3: CSVELAGVVPYNEQFF
V: TRBV6-2/TRBV6-3; J: TRBJ2-6; D: .; size: many; DNA: TGTGCCAGCACTACAGGACTCTCTGGGGCCAACGTCCTGACTTTC; CDR3: CASTTGLSGANVLTF
V: TRBV5-6; J: TRBJ2-5; D: TRBD1; size: few; DNA: TGTGCCAGCAGCCGACGGGACAGGGAAGAGACCCAGTACTTC; CDR3: CASSRRDREETQYF
V: TRBV6-2/TRBV6-3; J: TRBJ2-5; D: TRBD2; size: .; DNA: TGTGCCAGCGAACTAGCGGGGGGACAAGAGACCCAGTACTTC; CDR3: CASELAGGQETQYF
V: TRBV20-1; J: TRBJ1-1; D: .; size: few; DNA: TGCAGTGCCGACCCTCGCAGAGGACCTCGGCCACCCACTGAAGCTTTCTTT; CDR3: CSADPRRGPRPPTEAFF
V: TRBV7-9; J: TRBJ2-3; D: TRBD2; size: few; DNA: TGTGCCAGCAGCTGGACTAGCGGGGGGCGGGAAGATACGCAGTATTTT; CDR3: CASSWTSGGREDTQYF
V: TRBV27; J: TRBJ1-1; D: .; size: .; DNA: TGTGCCAGCAGGTTAGACAGTCTGAACACTGAAGCTTTCTTT; CDR3: CASRLDSLNTEAFF
V: TRBV6-1; J: TRBJ2-3; D: .; size: many; DNA: TGTGCCAGTCGGGATTCGGCCCCAGATACGCAGTATTTT; CDR3: CASRDSAPDTQYF
V: TRBV2; J: TRBJ1-4; D: .; size: .; DNA: TGTGCCAGCAATGTCTACAGGGATCTCTCCCGCGGTGCTAATGAAAAACTGTTTTTT; CDR3: CASNVYRDLSRGANEKLFF
V: TRBV4-1; J: TRBJ1-6; D: .; size: many; DNA: TGCGCCAGCAGCCAAGATGGTACAGGGAATAATTCACCCCTCCACTTT; CDR3: CASSQDGTGNNSPLHF
V: TRBV12-5; J: TRBJ2-5; D: .; size: many; DNA: TGTGCTAGTGCCCTCTCACCCACCTCAGGGGGGGTCGCGACCCAGTACTTC; CDR3: CASALSPTSGGVATQYF
V: TRBV4-1; J: TRBJ2-1; D: TRBD1; size: .; DNA: TGCGCCAGCAGCCAAGATGCGTGGCAGGGGGCGGATGAGCAGTTCTTC; CDR3: CASSQDAWQGADEQFF
V: TRBV7-8; J: TRBJ2-7; D: TRBD2; size: many; DNA: TGTGCCGGTGAGGGACTAGCAGGCGAGCAGTACTTC; CDR3: CAGEGLAGEQYF
V: TRBV7-2; J: TRBJ2-7; D: .; size: many; DNA: TGTGCCAGCAGCCTATCGCGGGAAGACTCCTACGAGCAGTACTTC; CDR3: CASSLSREDSYEQYF
V: TRBV15; J: TRBJ1-4; D: TRBD1; size: .; DNA: TGTGCCACCAGCAGAACGGACAGGGCAGGCGAAATACTGTTTTTT; CDR3: CATSRTDRAGEILFF
V: TRBV2; J: TRBJ2-1; D: TRBD2; size: many; DNA: TGTGCCAGCAGGACTAGCGGGGGAAATGAGCAGTTCTTC; CDR3: CASRTSGGNEQFF
V: TRBV19; J: TRBJ1-1; D: TRBD1; size: .; DNA: TGTGCCAGTAGGGATGGACAGGGGAACACTGAAGCTTTCTTT; CDR3: CASRDGQGNTEAFF
V: TRBV19; J: TRBJ2-7; D: .; size: .; DNA: TGTGCCAGTAGTATAGTGGGTGCAGGTTCCTACGAGCAGTACTTC; CDR3: CASSIVGAGSYEQYF
V: TRBV4-1; J: TRBJ2-5; D: TRBD2; size: .; DNA: TGCGCCAGCAGCACTAGGGTTTCGGCGGGGGGAGGACGGGAGACCCAGTACTTC; CDR3: CASSTRVSAGGGRETQYF
V: TRBV7-9; J: TRBJ1-3; D: .; size: many; DNA: TGTGCCAGCCTACAAACTACAGGAAACACCATATATTTT; CDR3: CASLQTTGNTIYF